These 16 T cell receptor beta chains originate from one sample sequenced in a study of shared clonotypes between healthy human individuals. Measured with immunoSEQ multiplex PCR; TCRdb has only the in-frame clones, and not every one. The data contain fewer than 650,000 clones, about three quarters of them seen just once; the ten biggest clones take up roughly 13%. Sequenced: PBMCs. These receptors all come from a woman in her 40s in good health. Some clones in this sample may be carry-over from other donors' samples.

A few counts support this clone. The V gene is TRBV19, the J gene TRBJ2-1; maybe TRBD1 (5 bases). Trimming shortened V by 9 bases and J by 8 bases, and 26 bases separated the two germline ends. This CDR3 is built from 16 residues. Germline V lookup: CDR1 LNHDA, CDR2 SQIVND (reference sequence). The CDR3 DNA reads as TGTGCCAGCAACCCTCGATCGGACACCTGGGGCCATGAGCAGTTCTTC. Translation gives CASNPRSDTWGHEQFF.

The chain joins TRBV6-1 to TRBJ2-3, with 7 bases aligning to TRBD2. Germline CDR1 is MNHNS and CDR2 is SASEGT. The CDR3 consists of 15 residues. V gave up 3 bases and J gave up 0 bases; unmatched junction bases: 3. The CDR3 loop is CASSDGAGSTDTQYF. For the CDR3, the DNA is TGTGCCAGCAGTGACGGAGCGGGAAGCACAGATACGCAGTATTTT.

This clone was seen at least ten times. The CDR3 coding sequence is TGTGCCAGCAGCTTTATCGTCCTAGCGACTAAGGGTAAAAACATTCAGTACTTC. This translates into CASSFIVLATKGKNIQYF. The chain joins TRBV12-1 to TRBJ2-4; the table gives TRBD2 as D, unverified against the DNA. TRBV12-1 is described as a pseudogene. The CDR3 length is 18 residues.

This chain links TRBV19 with TRBJ2-1; TRBD2 aligns across 15 bases. V trimming: 5 bases; J trimming: 7 bases; junction bases outside the gene matches: 6. The CDR3 runs to 16 residues. Germline lookup yields CDR1 LNHDA and CDR2 SQIVND (reference sequence). The CDR3 reads CASSFGLAGGRNEQFF. CDR3 bases: TGTGCCAGTAGTTTCGGACTAGCGGGAGGGCGAAATGAGCAGTTCTTC. Together with reference TRBV19 and TRBJ2-1, the CDR3 gives the full variable domain: DGGITQSPKYLFRKEGQNVTLSCEQNLNHDAMYWYRQDPGQGLRLIYYSQIVNDFQKGDIAEGYSVSREKKESFPLTVTSAQKNPTAFYLCASSFGLAGGRNEQFFGPGTRLTVL.

The CDR3 is CASSLEWGPQETQYF. The DNA of the CDR3 is TGTGCCAGCAGCTTAGAGTGGGGTCCGCAAGAGACCCAGTACTTC. This chain joins TRBV11-2 and TRBJ2-5; D unresolved. Germline V gene sequence: CDR1 SGHAT, CDR2 FQNNGV. The CDR3 extends over 15 amino acids. Trimming took 0 bases from V and 2 from J, leaving 10 bases between them.

This sequence joins TRBV28 and TRBJ2-3; D remains ambiguous. Per germline, CDR1 MDHEN and CDR2 SYDVKM. This CDR3 comprises 16 residues. Deletions cut 4 bases from V and 0 bases from J, with 14 bases between. CDR3 DNA: TGTGCCAGCAGTTCCCCTCCGGGCCGGAGCACAGATACGCAGTATTTT. It specifies CASSSPPGRSTDTQYF.

The chain couples TRBV28 to TRBJ2-1; D possibly corresponds to TRBD1 (5 bases). Per the germline V gene, CDR1 is MDHEN and CDR2 is SYDVKM. Trimming removed 3 bases from V and 2 bases from J, with 14 bases in between. The length of the CDR3 is 16 residues. The CDR3 DNA reads as TGTGCCAGCAGTTTTTTTGGGGCCCAGGCCTACAATGAGCAGTTCTTC. Its translation is CASSFFGAQAYNEQFF.

This clone turned up a few times. The chain uses TRBV7-3 and TRBJ1-4; 8 bases line up with TRBD1. V trimming: 5 bases; J trimming: 3 bases; junction bases outside the gene matches: 5. This CDR3 comprises 15 residues. CDR1 and CDR2 (germline): SGHTA, FQGTGA. In DNA, the CDR3 is TGTGCCAGCAGCCCAGGGACAGGCCCTAATGAAAAACTGTTTTTT. Translated: CASSPGTGPNEKLFF. The full variable domain, its missing parts supplied by reference TRBV7-3 and TRBJ1-4, is GAGVSQTPSNKVTEKGKYVELRCDPISGHTALYWYRQSLGQGPEFLIYFQGTGAADDSGLPNDRFFAVRPEGSVSTLKIQRTERGDSAVYLCASSPGTGPNEKLFFGSGTQLSVL.

The chain joins TRBV29-1 to TRBJ2-3; a weak D match, TRBD2 (8 bases). This CDR3 contains 18 residues. Germline V gives CDR1 SQVTM, CDR2 ANQGSEA. Between the trimmed V and J ends, which lost 2 bases and 3 bases, there was a span of 24 bases. The CDR3 region is CSVEPLAGTGVGTDTQYF. CDR3 nucleotide sequence: TGCAGCGTTGAACCGTTAGCGGGAACAGGGGTTGGTACAGATACGCAGTATTTT.

V and J are TRBV11-2 and TRBJ1-1; D remains unclear. There are 16 residues in the CDR3. In germline, CDR1 is SGHAT, CDR2 FQNNGV. Deletions cut 0 bases from V and 0 bases from J, with 11 bases between. Here the CDR3 reads CASSLDGKLMNTEAFF. CDR3 DNA sequence: TGTGCCAGCAGCTTAGATGGTAAACTCATGAACACTGAAGCTTTCTTT.

The V gene is TRBV2, the J gene TRBJ1-5; D not resolved. The CDR3 is made up of 13 amino acids. Germline V CDR1 and CDR2: SNHLY, FYNNEI. V lost 1 base and J 4 bases, leaving 5 bases between the germline ends. The chain's CDR3 is CASSEGFNQPQHF. CDR3 in DNA: TGTGCCAGCAGTGAAGGGTTTAATCAGCCCCAGCATTTT.

V usage is TRBV28 and J usage is TRBJ1-1; 10 bases align to TRBD1. V shed 5 bases, J shed 12 bases, and the junction held 9 bases outside the gene matches. This CDR3 is 13 amino acids long. In germline, CDR1 is MDHEN, CDR2 SYDVKM. CDR3 sequence: CASSPGQGGSTFF. The CDR3 DNA reads TGTGCCAGCAGTCCCGGACAGGGGGGTTCTACTTTCTTT.

This clone was counted a few times. The V gene is TRBV9, the J gene TRBJ1-1, with D tentatively TRBD1 (6 bases). There are 13 residues in the CDR3. Per the germline V gene, CDR1 is SGDLS and CDR2 is YYNGEE. Trimming pared 0 bases from V and 10 bases from J, leaving 13 bases between. The CDR3 nucleotides read TGTGCCAGCAGCGTAGAAGGGGGATCAGGAGCTTTCTTT. It translates to CASSVEGGSGAFF.

The rearrangement joins TRBV10-2 to TRBJ1-2; 8 nucleotides match TRBD1. CDR3 size: 13 residues. V lost 7 bases and J lost 3; bases outside the gene matches: 4. The germline gives CDR1 WSHSY, CDR2 SAAADI. CDR3 sequence reads: CASTPQGDYGYTF. CDR3 nucleotide sequence: TGCGCCAGCACCCCACAGGGGGACTATGGCTACACCTTC.

A note on this clone: The junction differs from germline at one of its ends, possibly a read error. This specimen includes other DNA sequences encoding the same CDR3. V is TRBV7-9 and J is TRBJ1-5; D is unresolved. The CDR3 is made up of 15 amino acids. CDR1 is SEHNR and CDR2 is FQNEAQ in the germline V gene (reference sequence). The CDR3 spells CASSLGGLGDQPQHF. The CDR3 region has the DNA TGTGCCAGCAGCTTAGGCGGGTTGGGTGATCAGCCTCAGCATTTT.

This chain joins TRBV7-9 and TRBJ2-7, with TRBD2 identical over 13 bases. V lost 1 base, J lost 3 bases, and 0 bases stayed unmatched. Germline assignment: CDR1 SEHNR and CDR2 FQNEAQ (reference sequence). The CDR3 contains 15 residues. The CDR3 DNA is TGTGCCAGCAGCTTAGGGACTAGCGGGGGCTACGAGCAGTACTTC. It translates to CASSLGTSGGYEQYF.